Presented here are 22 T cell receptor beta chains from one specimen sequenced in a study of T-cell memory formation after mild COVID-19. TCRdb ran MiXCR on the 5' RACE reads and lists one entry per CDR3 protein. The sample lists fewer than 90,000 distinct CDR3 sequences, 9.5% to 15% occurring once. Sequencing was performed on PBMCs or a T cell subset sorted from them (not recorded which). The source of these receptors is a man between 18 and 29 years old who had mild COVID-19 (a few samples of this study predate the infection). Cell type and time point are not known.

This clonotype was counted ten times or more. The chain is built from TRBV7-8 and TRBJ2-3; D is unclear. The CDR3 sequence is 13 residues long. Germline CDR1 SGHVS, CDR2 FQNEAQ. V shed 1 base and J shed 4 bases, with 6 bases lying between them. Here the CDR3 DNA reads TGTGCCAGCAGCTTAGTTGCCCCAGATACGCAGTATTTT. As protein: CASSLVAPDTQYF.

This clonotype showed up just a few times. V gene TRBV4-1 combines with J gene TRBJ1-3; TRBD1 aligns across 8 bases. V lost 2 bases, J lost 5 bases, and 5 bases stayed unmatched. Germline V gene sequence: CDR1 MGHRA, CDR2 YSYEKL. The CDR3 spans 15 residues. The CDR3: CASSQPGTGRNTIYF. The CDR3 DNA is TGCGCCAGCAGCCAACCTGGGACAGGACGAAACACCATATATTTT.

The chain combines TRBV12-3 or TRBV12-4 with TRBJ1-6, with TRBD1 as a possible D gene (5 bases). V lost 6 bases, J lost 6 bases, and 12 bases lay in between. CDR3 size: 14 residues. Here the CDR3 DNA reads TGTGCCAGCAGCCCGACAGCCACTAATTCACCCCTCCACTTT. This codes for CASSPTATNSPLHF.

This clonotype was counted a few times. This rearrangement joins TRBV18 to TRBJ1-5, with a weak D call TRBD1 (5 bases). The germline CDR1 and CDR2 sequences are KGHSH and LQKENI. Trimming shortened V by 5 bases and J by 5 bases, and 13 bases separated the two germline ends. The CDR3 is 14 residues long. CDR3 coding DNA: TGTGCCAGCTCAACCGGGGGGTTTTATCAGCCCCAGCATTTT. Its protein is CASSTGGFYQPQHF.

The V and J genes are TRBV7-8 and TRBJ2-7, with D possibly being TRBD1 (5 bases). The germline V and J ends were trimmed by 0 bases and 7 bases, with 10 bases remaining between them. There are 13 residues in the CDR3. Germline V gene sequence: CDR1 SGHVS, CDR2 FQNEAQ. In DNA form, the CDR3 reads TGTGCCAGCAGCTTAGCGGCAGGGCGGGAGCAGTACGTC. Protein sequence: CASSLAAGREQYV.

The CDR3 nucleotides are TGCAGTGCTATTTTAGTCCAAGAGACCCAGTACTTC. Amino acid sequence: CSAILVQETQYF. This sequence joins TRBV20-1 and TRBJ2-5, with no clear D. Germline-derived CDR1 and CDR2 are DFQATT and SNEGSKA (reference sequence). The CDR3 has 12 residues. V lost 4 bases, J lost 1 base, and 7 bases lay in between.

J is TRBJ2-3 and V is TRBV12-3 or TRBV12-4; D is unclear. Trimming removed 4 bases at V and 4 bases at J, with 12 bases between. The CDR3 is 14 amino acids. DNA for the CDR3: TGTGCCAGCAGTTCGGACCGATCGGCAGATACGCAGTATTTT. Protein: CASSSDRSADTQYF.

In its sample, this clonotype was seen a few times. The J gene is TRBJ2-5, the V gene TRBV7-6, with D possibly being TRBD2 (5 bases). Germline-derived CDR1 and CDR2 are SGHVS and FNYEAQ. The CDR3 length is 13 residues. The V end was cut by 3 bases, the J end by 2 bases, with 7 bases between. CDR3 amino acids: CASSFPGQETQYF. CDR3 nucleotide sequence: TGTGCCAGCAGCTTTCCGGGGCAAGAGACCCAGTACTTC.

This clonotype was seen a handful of times. The chain couples TRBV7-3 to TRBJ1-1; D possibly corresponds to TRBD1 (5 bases). Germline values: CDR1 SGHTA, CDR2 FQGTGA. V was pared by 2 bases and J by 6 bases, with 13 bases between. The CDR3 is 14 amino acids. CDR3: CASSLSAGFSEAFF. Here the CDR3 DNA reads TGTGCCAGCAGCTTATCCGCAGGGTTCTCTGAAGCTTTCTTT.

The V call is TRBV27, the J call TRBJ2-7; 11 bases are a match to TRBD2. The CDR3 loop spans 15 amino acids. Trimming at V came to 2 bases and at J to 3 bases, leaving 3 bases not matched to a gene. Germline CDR1 is MNHEY and CDR2 is SMNVEV (reference sequence). CDR3 residues: CASSLLSGGDYEQYF. CDR3 coding DNA: TGTGCCAGCAGTTTACTTAGCGGGGGGGACTACGAGCAGTACTTC.

This clonotype has more than one count but fewer than ten. V gene TRBV7-9 combines with J gene TRBJ1-4; 8 nucleotides agree with TRBD1. CDR3 length: 15 amino acids. The junction had 8 bases not matched to a gene; V was cut back by 5 bases and J by 6 bases. The germline V gene encodes CDR1 SEHNR and CDR2 FQNEAQ (reference sequence). The DNA of the CDR3 is TGTGCCAGCAGCGATCAGGGGGCGCTGGATGAAAAACTGTTTTTT. Protein: CASSDQGALDEKLFF. Full variable domain (missing parts from reference TRBV7-9 and TRBJ1-4): DTGVSQNPRHKITKRGQNVTFRCDPISEHNRLYWYRQTLGQGPEFLTYFQNEAQLEKSRLLSDRFSAERPKGSFSTLEIQRTEQGDSAMYLCASSDQGALDEKLFFGSGTQLSVL.

This clonotype was counted a few times. The chain couples TRBV7-2 to TRBJ1-2, with 10 bases aligning to TRBD1. Germline loops: CDR1 SGHTA, CDR2 FQGNSA. V was clipped by 1 base and J by 8 bases; unmatched bases: 16. CDR3 size: 18 residues. The chain's CDR3 is CASSLGPPPGTGVEGYTF. The CDR3 region has the DNA TGTGCCAGCAGCTTAGGACCCCCTCCCGGGACAGGGGTGGAAGGCTACACCTTC. Looking up the rest from reference TRBV7-2 and TRBJ1-2 gives the full variable domain: GAGVSQSPSNKVTEKGKDVELRCDPISGHTALYWYRQSLGQGLEFLIYFQGNSAPDKSGLPSDRFSAERTGGSVSTLTIQRTQQEDSAVYLCASSLGPPPGTGVEGYTFGSGTRLTVV.

This sequence joins TRBV7-9 and TRBJ1-3; weak D call: TRBD1 (5 bases). The V end was cut by 3 bases, the J end by 0 bases, with 12 bases between. The CDR3 extends over 16 amino acids. Germline CDR1 reads SEHNR; CDR2 reads FQNEAQ (reference sequence). The CDR3 coding sequence is TGTGCCAGCAGCTTCCTTGACAGCGACTCTGGAAACACCATATATTTT. Encoded protein: CASSFLDSDSGNTIYF. The variable domain in full, completed from reference TRBV7-9 and TRBJ1-3, reads DTGVSQNPRHKITKRGQNVTFRCDPISEHNRLYWYRQTLGQGPEFLTYFQNEAQLEKSRLLSDRFSAERPKGSFSTLEIQRTEQGDSAMYLCASSFLDSDSGNTIYFGEGSWLTVV.

This clonotype showed up just a few times. The chain joins TRBV7-8 to TRBJ2-7; 10 nucleotides match TRBD1. V gave up 5 bases and J gave up 3 bases; unmatched junction bases: 7. The germline V gene has CDR1 SGHVS and CDR2 FQNEAQ. The CDR3 covers 15 residues. The CDR3 loop reads CASSRDRGSSYEQYF. The CDR3 bases are TGTGCCAGCAGCCGGGACAGGGGCTCCAGCTACGAGCAGTACTTC.

This clonotype came up a few times. The chain is built from TRBV6-6 and TRBJ2-5; 12 positions agree with TRBD1. The ends lost 7 bases at V and 3 bases at J; junction bases unmatched: 9. There are 16 residues in the CDR3. Germline lookup yields CDR1 MNHNY and CDR2 SVGAGI (reference sequence). CDR3 nucleotides: TGTGCCAGCACCATTCCCGGGACAGGGGGCGAAGAGACCCAGTACTTC. Translated, it gives CASTIPGTGGEETQYF.

V usage is TRBV4-1 and J usage is TRBJ2-5; 12 positions agree with TRBD2. The junction had 8 bases not matched to a gene; V was cut back by 3 bases and J by 0 bases. The CDR3 is made up of 18 amino acids. Germline V gives CDR1 MGHRA, CDR2 YSYEKL. In nucleotides, the CDR3 is TGCGCCAGCAGCCACCGGACTAGCGGGGCACGCAACCAAGAGACCCAGTACTTC. This encodes CASSHRTSGARNQETQYF.

This chain uses TRBV27 with TRBJ2-7; D is unresolved. The CDR3 is 14 amino acids. Germline-derived CDR1 and CDR2 are MNHEY and SMNVEV (reference sequence). Trimming pared 4 bases from V and 6 bases from J, leaving 16 bases between. CDR3 amino acids: CASSYYGPVGEQYF. The CDR3 nucleotides are TGTGCCAGCAGTTATTACGGACCGGTGGGCGAGCAGTACTTC.

The V and J genes are TRBV7-9 and TRBJ1-5; D is possibly TRBD1 (5 bases). This CDR3 contains 12 residues. CDR1 is SEHNR, CDR2 FQNEAQ, per germline (reference sequence). Between the trimmed V and J ends, which lost 6 bases and 6 bases, there was a span of 9 bases. The CDR3 DNA sequence: TGTGCCAGCAGTTACGGGGGTCAGCCCCAGCATTTT. This sequence encodes CASSYGGQPQHF.

This clonotype was recorded many times. V is TRBV4-1 and J is TRBJ2-5; 15 bases agree with TRBD2. CDR3 size: 17 residues. V lost 4 bases, J lost 2 bases, and 5 bases stayed unmatched. From germline, CDR1 is MGHRA and CDR2 YSYEKL. CDR3 coding DNA: TGCGCCAGCAGCCGTGGACTAGCGGGGGGGACTCAAGAGACCCAGTACTTC. It is translated as CASSRGLAGGTQETQYF.

This chain joins TRBV16 and TRBJ1-1; a weak D match, TRBD1 (5 bases). CDR3 length: 13 amino acids. V lost 0 bases, J lost 10 bases, and 12 bases lay in between. Germline V gives CDR1 KGHSY, CDR2 FQNENV. DNA of the CDR3: TGTGCCAGCAGCCAATCGCCGGGACTTGGAGCTTTCTTT. This translates into CASSQSPGLGAFF.

J is TRBJ1-1 and V is TRBV7-2; TRBD1 might be the D (6 bases). CDR1 and CDR2 (germline): SGHTA, FQGNSA. Trimming took 2 bases from V and 5 from J, leaving 12 bases between them. The CDR3 runs to 14 residues. DNA of the CDR3: TGTGCCAGCAGCTTATGGGGGGCGGAGACTGAAGCTTTCTTT. Residues: CASSLWGAETEAFF. Full variable domain (missing parts from reference TRBV7-2 and TRBJ1-1): GAGVSQSPSNKVTEKGKDVELRCDPISGHTALYWYRQSLGQGLEFLIYFQGNSAPDKSGLPSDRFSAERTGGSVSTLTIQRTQQEDSAVYLCASSLWGAETEAFFGQGTRLTVV.

This clonotype has more than one count but fewer than ten. The J gene is TRBJ1-4, the V gene TRBV29-1, with 7 bases that match TRBD1. Trimming at V came to 3 bases and at J to 5 bases, leaving 3 bases not matched to a gene. CDR1 SQVTM and CDR2 ANQGSEA come from the germline V gene. The CDR3 runs to 13 residues. The CDR3 is CSVEVDRNEKLFF. CDR3 DNA: TGCAGCGTTGAGGTGGACAGGAATGAAAAACTGTTTTTT.